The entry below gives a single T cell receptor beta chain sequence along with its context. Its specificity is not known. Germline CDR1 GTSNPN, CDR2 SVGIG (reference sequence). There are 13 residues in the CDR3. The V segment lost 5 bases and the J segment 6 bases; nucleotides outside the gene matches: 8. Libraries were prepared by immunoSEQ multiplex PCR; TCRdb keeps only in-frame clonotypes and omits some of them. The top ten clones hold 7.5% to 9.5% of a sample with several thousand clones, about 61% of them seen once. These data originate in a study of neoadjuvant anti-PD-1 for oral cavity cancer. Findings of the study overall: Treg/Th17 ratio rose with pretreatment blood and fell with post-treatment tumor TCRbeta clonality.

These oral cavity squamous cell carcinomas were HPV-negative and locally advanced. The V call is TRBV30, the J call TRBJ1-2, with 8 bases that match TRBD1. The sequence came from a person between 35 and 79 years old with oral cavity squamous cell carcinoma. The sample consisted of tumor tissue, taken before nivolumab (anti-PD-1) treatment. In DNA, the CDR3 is TGTGCCTGGGGAAGGACAGGGCCCGATGGCTACACCTTC. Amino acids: CAWGRTGPDGYTF.